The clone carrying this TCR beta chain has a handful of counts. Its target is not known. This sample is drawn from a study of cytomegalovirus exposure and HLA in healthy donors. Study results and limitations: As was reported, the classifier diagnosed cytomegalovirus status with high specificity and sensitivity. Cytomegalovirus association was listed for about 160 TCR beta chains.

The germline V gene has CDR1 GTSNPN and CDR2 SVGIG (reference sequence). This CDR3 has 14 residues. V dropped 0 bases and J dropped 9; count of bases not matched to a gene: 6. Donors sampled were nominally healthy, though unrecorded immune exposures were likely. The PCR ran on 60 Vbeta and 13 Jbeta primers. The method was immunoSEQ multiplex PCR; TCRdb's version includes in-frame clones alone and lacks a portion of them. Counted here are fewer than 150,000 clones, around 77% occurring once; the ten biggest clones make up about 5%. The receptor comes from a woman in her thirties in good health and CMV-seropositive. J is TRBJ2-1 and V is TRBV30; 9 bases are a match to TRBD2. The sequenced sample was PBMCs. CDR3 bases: TGTGCCTGGAGTGTAGGGACTAGCCTTGGTGAGCAGTTCTTC. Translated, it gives CAWSVGTSLGEQFF.